This entry concerns a single T cell receptor (beta chain). What it recognizes is unknown. TCRdb re-called the 5' RACE reads with MiXCR, one entry per CDR3 protein. The sample consists of around 200,000 distinct CDR3 sequences, around 30% of them appearing once. This sample was included in a study of T-cell memory formation after mild COVID-19. About the study: TCR clusters were mostly confined to one donor each.

Study-wide points: Certain responding clones were present in pre-infection memory, suggesting participation of cross-reactive memory.

The receptor was derived from an adult woman who had mild COVID-19 (a few samples of this study predate the infection). Cell type and time point are not known. Material for sequencing was PBMCs or a T cell subset sorted from them (not recorded which).

The CDR3 loop is CSARTGLGTEAFF. In DNA, the CDR3 is TGCAGTGCTAGAACGGGGCTTGGGACTGAAGCTTTCTTT. V and J are TRBV20-1 and TRBJ1-1; weak D call: TRBD1 (5 bases). This CDR3 is built from 13 residues. V was pared by 2 bases and J by 5 bases, with 12 bases between. CDR1 and CDR2 from the germline V gene are DFQATT and SNEGSKA (reference sequence).